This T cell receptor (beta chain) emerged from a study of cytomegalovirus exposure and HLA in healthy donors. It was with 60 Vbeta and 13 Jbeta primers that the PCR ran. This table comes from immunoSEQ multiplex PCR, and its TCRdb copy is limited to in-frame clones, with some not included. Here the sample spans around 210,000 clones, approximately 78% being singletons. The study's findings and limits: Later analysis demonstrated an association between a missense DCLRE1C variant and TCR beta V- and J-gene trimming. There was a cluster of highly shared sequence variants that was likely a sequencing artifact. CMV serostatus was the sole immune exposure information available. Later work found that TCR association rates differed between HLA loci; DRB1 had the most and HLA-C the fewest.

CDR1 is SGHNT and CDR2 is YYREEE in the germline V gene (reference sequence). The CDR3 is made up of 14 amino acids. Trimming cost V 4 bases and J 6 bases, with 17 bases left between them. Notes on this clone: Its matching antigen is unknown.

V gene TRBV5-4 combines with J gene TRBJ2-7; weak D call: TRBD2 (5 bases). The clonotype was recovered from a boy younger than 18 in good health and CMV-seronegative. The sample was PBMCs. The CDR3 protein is CASSTAPLGSEQYF. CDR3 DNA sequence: TGTGCCAGCAGCACGGCCCCGCTGGGGAGCGAGCAGTACTTC.